The clone carrying this T cell receptor (beta chain) was picked up many times. The antigen remains undetermined. The data are from a study of blood T cells in healthy people across ages. Broader study findings: The study found TCR beta diversity correlated strongly with naive T cell percentage. The unknown donor CMV status may have confounded expanded clonotype changes. PBMC samples, being unsorted, prevented any conclusive comparison of naive and antigen-experienced cells.

A second PCR, run for about 6 to 12 cycles, used a sample-barcoded 5' primer plus a J-beta primer mix. The authors tagged each cDNA molecule using a template-switch adaptor with 12 random nucleotides. TCRdb reprocessed the 5' RACE reads via MiXCR and lists one record per CDR3 protein. The repertoire holds around 320,000 distinct CDR3 sequences, roughly 29% seen once, with around 30% in the top ten. Germline V CDR1 and CDR2: SGHTA, FQGNSA. This CDR3 is built from 14 residues. J is TRBJ2-5 and V is TRBV7-2, with D possibly being TRBD1 or TRBD2 (5 bases each). The end of the DNA aligns better with TRBJ2-1, so the J call may be wrong. This TCR derives from a woman aged 70 to 79 in good health. Sequencing was performed on blood. CDR3 sequence (DNA): TGTGCCAGCAGCTTAGGATGGGGGAGAAGTGAGCAGTTCTTC. It is translated as CASSLGWGRSEQFF.